The clone carrying this T cell receptor beta chain was counted at least ten times. Its antigen is unknown. These data belong to a study of T-cell memory formation after mild COVID-19. Study summary: TCR clusters mostly belonged to single donors.

Each CDR3 protein is one row after TCRdb ran MiXCR on the 5' RACE reads. The profile shows 300,000 or so distinct CDR3 sequences, 15% to 20% of them singletons. CDR1 WSHSY and CDR2 SAAADI come from the germline V gene. Trimming left V 1 base short and J 9 bases short, with 13 bases between. The CDR3 length is 14 residues. General study points: The pre-infection memory compartment contained some responding clones, suggesting cross-reactive memory joined.

The sample comprised PBMCs or a T cell subset sorted from them (not recorded which). V gene TRBV10-2 combines with J gene TRBJ2-1; a possible D gene is TRBD2 (6 bases). The sequence derives from a man between 18 and 35 years old who had mild COVID-19 (a few samples of this study predate the infection). Cell type and time point are not known. CDR3 coding DNA: TGCGCCAGCAGTGAGTGGGGGGAAGGAGGTGAGCAGTTCTTC. Protein sequence: CASSEWGEGGEQFF.